This TCR beta chain was sequenced for a study of blood T cell repertoires in COVID-19. Study-level information: Some COVID-19 samples were acute and others convalescent; all came from the United States, Italy and Spain. Sources were T cells, B-cell-depleted T cells, or PBMCs; the material itself was cDNA or gDNA.

Original data processing: Nucleated cell number was recorded as an estimate derived from reference gene primer amplification. Assay: immunoSEQ multiplex PCR; the TCRdb copy retains only in-frame clones and omits some. V and J calls plus clone size are reproduced from that table; the DNA served to infer D and trimming. The table lists 300,000 or so clones, approximately 84% of them singletons. Cohort allocation depended upon clinical history that participants reported. The TCR comes from a woman in her twenties or thirties who had recovered from COVID-19. Sequencing was carried out using PBMCs or T cells enriched from blood (not recorded which).

The CDR3 spells CASSRERTGTRGETQYF. The CDR3 region has the DNA TGTGCCAGCAGCCGAGAAAGGACCGGGACTAGGGGAGAGACCCAGTACTTC. The chain couples TRBV2 to TRBJ2-5; 8 nucleotides align to TRBD2. CDR3 size: 17 residues. Germline-derived CDR1 and CDR2 are SNHLY and FYNNEI. V dropped 6 bases and J dropped 4; count of bases not matched to a gene: 16.